This is a list of T cell receptor beta chains from one sample in a study of cytomegalovirus exposure and HLA in healthy donors. Using immunoSEQ multiplex PCR, the repertoire was profiled, and TCRdb retains in-frame clones only, with some absent. In the table there are about 160,000 clones, approximately 80% of which are singletons. Sequenced: PBMCs. All receptors derive from a man younger than 45 in good health and CMV-seropositive. Each CDR3 is given with its conserved first and last residue. Fields, in order: CDR3 length, clone size, D gene, J gene, V gene, CDR3 DNA, CDR3 protein. D genes are given only for firm matches. Clone size is given for some rows only: seen once, a few or many times, or a class if the clone is expanded.

14 | - | - | TRBJ2-7 | TRBV2 | TGTGCCAGCAGTGTCCCGGGACATAACTACGAGCAGTACTTC | CASSVPGHNYEQYF
15 | - | - | TRBJ2-1 | TRBV15 | TGTGCCACCAGCAGAGACTGGGCCGGGGGATCGGAGCAGTTCTTC | CATSRDWAGGSEQFF
21 | once | TRBD2 | TRBJ2-6 | TRBV10-3 | TGTGCCATCAGTGACCCTTACAGACTAGCGGGGGATCCCTCTGGGGCCAACGTCCTGACTTTC | CAISDPYRLAGDPSGANVLTF
14 | - | - | TRBJ1-6 | TRBV6-1 | TGTGCCAGCAGTATCACAGGGTATAATTCACCCCTCCACTTT | CASSITGYNSPLHF
14 | once | - | TRBJ2-3 | TRBV5-4 | TGTGCCAGCACCCCCTTAGCGCCGGGAGATACGCAGTATTTT | CASTPLAPGDTQYF
18 | once | - | TRBJ1-5 | TRBV7-2 | TGTGCCAGCAGCTTAGATTGGTACGGAGGATCTTGGAATCAGCCCCAGCATTTT | CASSLDWYGGSWNQPQHF
13 | - | - | TRBJ2-1 | TRBV11-2 | TGTGCCAGCAGCTTAGGGGGGGAAAGTGAGCAGTTCTTC | CASSLGGESEQFF
15 | few | - | TRBJ1-1 | TRBV9 | TGTGCCAGCAGCGTAGGGGTGGGAGTTAGCACTGAAGCTTTCTTT | CASSVGVGVSTEAFF
17 | - | - | TRBJ2-2 | TRBV7-9 | TGTGCCAGCAGCTCGTGGAGGGGCAGGGAAAACACCGGGGAGCTGTTTTTT | CASSSWRGRENTGELFF
16 | - | - | TRBJ1-5 | TRBV15 | TGTGCCACCAGCAGAGAAACAGCCCATAGCAATCAGCCCCAGCATTTT | CATSRETAHSNQPQHF
14 | few | TRBD2 | TRBJ2-1 | TRBV6-1 | TGTGCCAGCAGACGACTAGCGGGGGGGGGTGAGCAGTTCTTC | CASRRLAGGGEQFF
13 | - | - | TRBJ1-4 | TRBV30 | TGTGCCACCCAGGCGAACGGTAATGAAAAACTGTTTTTT | CATQANGNEKLFF
15 | - | - | TRBJ2-7 | TRBV4-1 | TGCGCCGGCAGCCAGGCTGGAGTTGGGTCCTACGAGCAGTACTTC | CAGSQAGVGSYEQYF
13 | - | - | TRBJ1-2 | TRBV7-8 | TGTGCCAGCAGCACGCGACAGGAGCATGGCTACACCTTC | CASSTRQEHGYTF
17 | - | TRBD1 | TRBJ1-3 | TRBV28 | TGTGCCAGCAGTTTTGGCCGGACAGGGTTTTGGAGAAACACCATATATTTT | CASSFGRTGFWRNTIYF
11 | few | - | TRBJ2-7 | TRBV2 | TGTGCCAGCAGACAGGCCTACGAGCAGTACTTC | CASRQAYEQYF
15 | - | - | TRBJ1-5 | TRBV28 | TGTGCCAGCAGTCTAGGGGACTACAGGTATCAGCCCCAGCATTTT | CASSLGDYRYQPQHF
16 | - | - | TRBJ1-5 | TRBV4-3 | TGCGCCAGCAGCCCATTACAGGGTGTCGGCAATCAGCCCCAGCATTTT | CASSPLQGVGNQPQHF
14 | - | - | TRBJ2-6 | TRBV4-3 | TGCGCCAGCAGCCAAGACTCGGGGGCCAACGTCCTGACTTTC | CASSQDSGANVLTF
13 | - | - | TRBJ2-7 | TRBV10-1 | TGCGCCAGACACAAGGACAGAAACTACGAGCAGTACTTC | CARHKDRNYEQYF
14 | - | - | TRBJ1-2 | TRBV6-5 | TGTGCCAGCAGTTACTCGGGAGGTAACTATGGCTACACCTTC | CASSYSGGNYGYTF
14 | - | - | TRBJ2-2 | TRBV5-1 | TGCGCCAGCAGCTTGGTTCCAGACACCGGGGAGCTGTTTTTT | CASSLVPDTGELFF
16 | - | - | TRBJ1-4 | TRBV4-1 | TGCGCCAGCAGCCTCCCAGTGGGGCGGACAAATGAAAAACTGTTTTTT | CASSLPVGRTNEKLFF
18 | - | TRBD1 | TRBJ2-3 | TRBV4-1 | TGCGCCAGCAGCCAAGATGGCTCAGGGGGTTGGGCCACAGATACGCAGTATTTT | CASSQDGSGGWATDTQYF
12 | - | - | TRBJ1-1 | TRBV30 | TGTGCCTGGAGCCCGGACTGGACTGAAGCTTTCTTT | CAWSPDWTEAFF
12 | - | - | TRBJ1-4 | TRBV6-6 | TGTGCCAGCAGTTACGGGGCGGTGGAACTGTTTTTT | CASSYGAVELFF
16 | - | TRBD1 | TRBJ2-7 | TRBV5-1 | TGCGCCAGCAGCTTGGATGACAGGGCCTACTCCTACGAGCAGTACTTC | CASSLDDRAYSYEQYF
15 | - | - | TRBJ1-5 | TRBV19 | TGTGCCAGTAGTATTTTCGGAGATAGCAATCAGCCCCAGCATTTT | CASSIFGDSNQPQHF
16 | once | - | TRBJ2-4 | TRBV6-5 | TGTGCCAGCAGTTACCGTTTTGGGCAAAGGGGAAACATTCAGTACTTC | CASSYRFGQRGNIQYF
14 | once | - | TRBJ1-4 | TRBV6-1 | TGTGCCAGCAGTGGAGATGCAACTAATGAAAAACTGTTTTTT | CASSGDATNEKLFF
18 | - | TRBD1 | TRBJ2-3 | TRBV7-6 | TGTGCCAGCAGCTTATACGGGACAGGGGGAGGAAGCACAGATACGCAGTATTTT | CASSLYGTGGGSTDTQYF
15 | once | TRBD1 | TRBJ1-5 | TRBV7-8 | TGTGCCAGCAGCTTAGCGGAGGGGGCCGGGGAGCCCCAGCATTTT | CASSLAEGAGEPQHF
14 | - | - | TRBJ2-1 | TRBV7-2 | TGTGCCAGCAGCCCAGGGACACTTTACAATGAGCAGTTCTTC | CASSPGTLYNEQFF